This T cell receptor beta chain was sequenced during a study of neurological immune-mediated disorders. This clonotype was found many times. The antigen is not known. This CDR3 has 13 amino acids. Trimming cost V 4 bases and J 8 bases, with 12 bases left between them. Germline CDR1 SGDLS, CDR2 YYNGEE. The team produced cDNA through 5'RACE using 10-nucleotide random UMIs. MiXCR, applied by TCRdb to the 5' RACE reads, yields one record per CDR3 protein. This sample has about 35,000 distinct CDR3 sequences, with about 7% found just once. Study-wide results and limits: There were no CDR3 amino acid sequences shared by expanded clones across subjects, a result suggesting private repertoires in all groups. HTLV-1-associated myelopathy had the most TCR clonal expansion, whereas multiple sclerosis had the least (lower than in healthy controls).

Input material: PBMCs. V and J are TRBV9 and TRBJ2-2; no firm D call. The clonotype was recovered from a woman in her thirties or forties in good health. The CDR3 sequence: CASSPPYTGELFF. Written as DNA, the CDR3 is TGTGCCAGCAGCCCCCCCTATACTGGGGAGCTGTTTTTT.